The text below deals with one T cell receptor beta chain. The data were taken from a study of blood T cell repertoires in COVID-19. Study overall: Samples representing acute and convalescent COVID-19 were sourced from the United States, Italy and Spain. From T cells, B-cell-depleted T cells, or PBMCs came the material, which was cDNA or gDNA.

Trimming took 0 bases from V and 6 from J, leaving 11 bases between them. The CDR3 runs 15 residues. Germline V gene sequence: CDR1 MNHEY, CDR2 SVGEGT. In the original processing: Reference gene primer amplification yielded estimated nucleated cell counts. The table came from immunoSEQ multiplex PCR; TCRdb's copy has only in-frame clones and leaves some out. The V and J calls and clone size were taken over from that table, and D and trimming were inferred from the DNA. The profile shows under 300,000 clones, roughly 77% of them singletons. This chain connects TRBV6-2 or TRBV6-3 to TRBJ1-4, with D tentatively TRBD1 (6 bases). The specimen sequenced was peripheral blood. This clonotype was sampled from a woman aged 80 or over with acute or convalescent COVID-19. Here the CDR3 reads CASSYSRRGYEKLFF. As DNA, the CDR3 is TGTGCCAGCAGTTACTCGCGCAGGGGTTATGAAAAACTGTTTTTT.